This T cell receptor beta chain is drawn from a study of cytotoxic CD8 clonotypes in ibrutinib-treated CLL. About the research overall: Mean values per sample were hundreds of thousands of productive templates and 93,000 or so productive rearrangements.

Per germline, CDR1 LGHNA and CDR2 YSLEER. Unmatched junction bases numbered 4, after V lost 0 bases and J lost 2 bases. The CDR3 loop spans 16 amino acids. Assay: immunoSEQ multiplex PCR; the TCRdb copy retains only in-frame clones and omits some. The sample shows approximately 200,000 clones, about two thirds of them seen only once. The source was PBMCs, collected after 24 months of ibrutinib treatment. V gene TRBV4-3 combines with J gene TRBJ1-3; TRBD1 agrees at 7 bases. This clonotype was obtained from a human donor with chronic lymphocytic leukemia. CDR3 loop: CASSQDAGGTGNTIYF. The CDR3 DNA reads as TGCGCCAGCAGCCAAGACGCAGGGGGGACTGGAAACACCATATATTTT.